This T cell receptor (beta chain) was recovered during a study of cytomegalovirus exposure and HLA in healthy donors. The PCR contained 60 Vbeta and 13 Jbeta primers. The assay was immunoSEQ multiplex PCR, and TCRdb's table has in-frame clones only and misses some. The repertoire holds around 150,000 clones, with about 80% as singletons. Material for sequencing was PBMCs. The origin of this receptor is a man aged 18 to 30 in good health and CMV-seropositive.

The CDR3 protein is CASSQESGPNSPLHF. As DNA, the CDR3 is TGCGCCAGCAGCCAAGAGTCAGGCCCTAATTCACCCCTCCACTTT. The chain joins TRBV4-1 to TRBJ1-6; D not certain. This CDR3 contains 15 residues. V gave up 0 bases and J gave up 6 bases, with 9 bases separating them. Germline V CDR1 and CDR2: MGHRA, YSYEKL.